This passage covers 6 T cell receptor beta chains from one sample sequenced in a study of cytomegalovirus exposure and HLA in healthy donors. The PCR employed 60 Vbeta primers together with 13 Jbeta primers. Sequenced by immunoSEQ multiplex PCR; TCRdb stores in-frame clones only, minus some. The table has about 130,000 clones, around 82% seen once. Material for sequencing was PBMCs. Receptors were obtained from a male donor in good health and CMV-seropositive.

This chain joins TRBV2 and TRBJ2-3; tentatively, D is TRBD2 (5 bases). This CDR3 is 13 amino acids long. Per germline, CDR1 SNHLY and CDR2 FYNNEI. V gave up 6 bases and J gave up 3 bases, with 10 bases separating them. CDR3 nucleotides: TGTGCCAGCAGGAACACTAGAACAGATACGCAGTATTTT. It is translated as CASRNTRTDTQYF.

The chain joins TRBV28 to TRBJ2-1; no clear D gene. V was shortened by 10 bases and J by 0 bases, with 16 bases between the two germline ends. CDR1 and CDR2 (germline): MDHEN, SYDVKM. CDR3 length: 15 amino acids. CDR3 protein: CATVYASSSYNEQFF. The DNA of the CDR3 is TGTGCCACGGTTTATGCATCGAGCTCCTACAATGAGCAGTTCTTC.

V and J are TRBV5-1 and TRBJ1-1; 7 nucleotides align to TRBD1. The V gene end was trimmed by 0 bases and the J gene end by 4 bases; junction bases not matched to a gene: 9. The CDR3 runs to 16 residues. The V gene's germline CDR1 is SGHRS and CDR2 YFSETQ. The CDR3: CASSLGTGDPTTEAFF. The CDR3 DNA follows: TGCGCCAGCAGCTTGGGGACAGGCGACCCTACCACTGAAGCTTTCTTT.

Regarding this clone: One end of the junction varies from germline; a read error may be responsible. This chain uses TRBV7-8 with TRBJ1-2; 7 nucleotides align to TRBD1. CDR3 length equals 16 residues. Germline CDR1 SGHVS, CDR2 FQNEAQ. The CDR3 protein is CASSLALEGATICGNF. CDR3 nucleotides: TGTGCCAGCAGCTTAGCGCTAGAGGGGGCGACCATTTGTGGGAACTTC.

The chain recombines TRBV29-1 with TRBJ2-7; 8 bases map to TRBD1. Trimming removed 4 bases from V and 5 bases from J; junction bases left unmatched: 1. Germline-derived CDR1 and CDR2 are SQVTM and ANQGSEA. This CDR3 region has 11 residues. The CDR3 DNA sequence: TGCAGCGTTGGGACAGGGAACGAGCAGTACTTC. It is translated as CSVGTGNEQYF.

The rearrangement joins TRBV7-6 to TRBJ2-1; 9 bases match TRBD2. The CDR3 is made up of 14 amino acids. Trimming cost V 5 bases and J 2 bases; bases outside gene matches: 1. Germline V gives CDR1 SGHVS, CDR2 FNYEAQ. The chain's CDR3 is CASSPSGTYNEQFF. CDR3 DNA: TGTGCCAGCAGCCCTAGCGGGACCTACAATGAGCAGTTCTTC.